This entry describes one TCR beta chain. This sample is part of a study of blood T cell repertoires in COVID-19. In the authors' methods: It was from reference gene primer amplification that nucleated cell counts were estimated. The table came from immunoSEQ multiplex PCR; TCRdb's copy has only in-frame clones and leaves some out. Clonal size and the V and J genes are those of that table, whereas D and trimming came from the DNA. Among 360,000 or so clones listed, more than 70% were seen once. V dropped 8 bases and J dropped 3; count of bases not matched to a gene: 9. CDR3 length: 15 residues. In germline, CDR1 is LGHNA, CDR2 YNFKEQ.

The TCR originated in a woman aged 55 to 70 with COVID-19, enrolled during active disease. The V call is TRBV4-2, the J call TRBJ2-1, with TRBD2 identical over 8 bases. The sample comprised peripheral blood. The CDR3, as DNA: TGTGCCAGCTCGGATCCAGCGGGGGACTACAATGAGCAGTTCTTC. Translated: CASSDPAGDYNEQFF.